The 28 T cell receptor beta chains given below trace back to one sample, sequenced in a study of OX40 agonist ivuxolimab in advanced cancers. The method was immunoSEQ multiplex PCR; TCRdb's version includes in-frame clones alone and lacks a portion of them. Among 95,000 to 100,000 clones listed, more than 85% were seen once. The specimen comprised CD4+ or CD8+ T cells sorted from blood, sampled in a trial of the OX40 agonist ivuxolimab. The receptors were sampled from an adult with an advanced solid tumor such as melanoma, head and neck, liver or kidney cancer.

The chain joins TRBV4-3 to TRBJ1-2; no clear D. Germline values: CDR1 LGHNA, CDR2 YSLEER. The CDR3 consists of 16 residues. Trimming left V 1 base short and J 2 bases short, with 14 bases between. CDR3 residues: CASSQARGLGNYGYTF. Here the CDR3 DNA reads TGCGCCAGCAGCCAAGCGCGGGGTTTGGGAAACTATGGCTACACCTTC.

The chain employs TRBV5-1 and TRBJ2-7; D is possibly TRBD2 (6 bases). The CDR3 covers 13 residues. V was clipped by 0 bases and J by 6 bases, with 10 bases between them. Germline loops: CDR1 SGHRS, CDR2 YFSETQ. CDR3 sequence reads: CASSLVGAGEQYV. CDR3 bases: TGCGCCAGCAGCTTGGTAGGAGCGGGCGAGCAGTACGTC.

The chain couples TRBV28 to TRBJ2-1; D is undetermined. Trimming shortened V by 4 bases and J by 3 bases, and 7 bases separated the two germline ends. Germline V CDR1 and CDR2: MDHEN, SYDVKM. The CDR3 extends over 13 amino acids. This CDR3 is CASSSGNYNEQFF. CDR3 nucleotide sequence: TGTGCCAGCAGTTCTGGCAACTACAATGAGCAGTTCTTC.

V usage is TRBV4-3 and J usage is TRBJ2-7; TRBD2 agrees at 9 bases. This CDR3 has 15 amino acids. CDR1 and CDR2 from the germline V gene are LGHNA and YSLEER. The ends lost 1 base at V and 1 base at J; junction bases unmatched: 2. The CDR3 protein is CASSQGGRGSYEQYF. CDR3 DNA sequence: TGCGCCAGCAGCCAAGGCGGGAGGGGATCCTACGAGCAGTACTTC.

The chain employs TRBV5-1 and TRBJ2-2; 7 nucleotides align to TRBD2. Trimming at V came to 0 bases and at J to 1 base, leaving 12 bases not matched to a gene. Germline V lookup: CDR1 SGHRS, CDR2 YFSETQ. This CDR3 spans 19 amino acids. CDR3 sequence: CASSLGGHNSGWNTGELFF. DNA for the CDR3: TGCGCCAGCAGCTTGGGCGGCCATAATAGCGGGTGGAACACCGGGGAGCTGTTTTTT.

The V and J genes are TRBV6-6 and TRBJ2-1, with 12 bases that match TRBD2. Germline V CDR1 and CDR2: MNHNY, SVGAGI (reference sequence). This CDR3 region has 13 residues. V lost 8 bases and J lost 6; bases outside the gene matches: 2. CDR3 amino acids: CASGLAGFNEQFF. The DNA for the CDR3 is TGTGCCAGCGGACTAGCGGGGTTCAATGAGCAGTTCTTC.

This clone came up once. This chain connects TRBV6-1 to TRBJ1-4, with no clear D. Germline values: CDR1 MNHNS, CDR2 SASEGT. Trimming removed 4 bases from V and 8 bases from J, with 2 bases in between. This CDR3 is built from 10 residues. The CDR3 region is CASSGEKLFF. The CDR3 bases are TGTGCCAGCAGTGGCGAAAAACTGTTTTTT.

The chain combines TRBV7-3 with TRBJ2-1; 9 bases agree with TRBD2. Germline CDR1 is SGHTA and CDR2 is FQGTGA. This CDR3 has 16 residues. V shed 5 bases, J shed 2 bases, and the junction held 7 bases outside the gene matches. CDR3 coding DNA: TGTGCCAGCAGCCTAAGTAGCGGGGGTCCCTACAATGAGCAGTTCTTC. The encoded protein is CASSLSSGGPYNEQFF.

J is TRBJ2-4 and V is TRBV6-1; possibly TRBD1 for D (6 bases). Per germline, CDR1 MNHNS and CDR2 SASEGT. The CDR3 extends over 13 amino acids. Deletions cut 6 bases from V and 8 bases from J, with 14 bases between. Written as DNA, the CDR3 is TGTGCCAGCAGCTTGGGGGCGCGAGACATTCAGTACTTC. It yields the protein CASSLGARDIQYF.

For the CDR3, the DNA is TGCGCCAGCAGGTTAGTCCCCGGAGTGGAAGGCTACACCTTC. This encodes CASRLVPGVEGYTF. This sequence joins TRBV4-1 and TRBJ1-2, with D uncertain. Germline V gene lookup returns CDR1 MGHRA and CDR2 YSYEKL. V was clipped by 6 bases and J by 8 bases, with 19 bases between them. This CDR3 region has 14 residues.

The chain links TRBV4-3 to TRBJ2-7; D may be TRBD1 (5 bases). The CDR3 runs 15 residues. V dropped 2 bases and J dropped 0 bases, with 11 bases sitting between them. Germline CDR1 and CDR2: LGHNA and YSLEER. CDR3 bases: TGCGCCAGCAGCCAATCTCCACAGGTCTCCTACGAGCAGTACTTC. Amino acids: CASSQSPQVSYEQYF.

The gene calls are TRBV4-2 and TRBJ1-2; D might be TRBD1 (5 bases). Per germline, CDR1 LGHNA and CDR2 YNFKEQ. Trimming took off 1 base at V and 4 bases at J, with 10 bases between the two ends. The CDR3 consists of 14 residues. CDR3 residues: CASSQARDGYGYTF. CDR3 nucleotide sequence: TGTGCCAGCAGCCAAGCCCGGGACGGCTATGGCTACACCTTC.

The CDR3 nucleotides are TGTGCCAGTAGTATACCGGGACTAGCGGACGGCAATGAGCAGTTCTTC. It specifies CASSIPGLADGNEQFF. The J gene is TRBJ2-1, the V gene TRBV19; 11 nucleotides match TRBD2. The CDR3 is 16 amino acids. V shed 2 bases, J shed 6 bases, and the junction held 6 bases outside the gene matches. Germline loops: CDR1 LNHDA, CDR2 SQIVND (reference sequence).

The rearrangement links TRBV10-3 to TRBJ2-3; 12 positions agree with TRBD2. The CDR3 spans 16 residues. CDR1 is ENHRY and CDR2 is SYGVKD in the germline V gene. Losses at the gene ends were 4 bases for V and 4 bases for J; bases not matched to a gene: 6. This CDR3 is CAISGETSGGADTQYF. CDR3 nucleotide sequence: TGTGCCATCAGTGGTGAGACTAGCGGGGGCGCAGATACGCAGTATTTT.

The V call is TRBV9, the J call TRBJ2-3, with 10 bases fitting TRBD2. The J segment lost 3 bases and the V segment lost 4 bases, leaving 11 bases of the junction unmatched. Germline-derived CDR1 and CDR2 are SGDLS and YYNGEE. The CDR3 consists of 17 residues. CDR3 nucleotides: TGTGCCAGCAGCCATTCTTTGTCTAGCGGGAGTACAGATACGCAGTATTTT. This translates into CASSHSLSSGSTDTQYF. Full variable domain (rest looked up from reference TRBV9 and TRBJ2-3): DSGVTQTPKHLITATGQRVTLRCSPRSGDLSVYWYQQSLDQGLQFLIQYYNGEERAKGNILERFSAQQFPDLHSELNLSSLELGDSALYFCASSHSLSSGSTDTQYFGPGTRLTVL.

The genes are TRBV9 and TRBJ1-3; TRBD1 might be the D (5 bases). The CDR3 spans 15 residues. CDR1 is SGDLS, CDR2 YYNGEE, per germline. V was shortened by 0 bases and J by 0 bases, with 7 bases between the two germline ends. DNA of the CDR3: TGTGCCAGCAGCGTAGGGGGGATCTCTGGAAACACCATATATTTT. Protein sequence: CASSVGGISGNTIYF.

The chain couples TRBV7-8 to TRBJ1-5; maybe TRBD1 (5 bases). V lost 5 bases and J lost 3, with 14 bases in between. Germline V CDR1 and CDR2: SGHVS, FQNEAQ. The CDR3 length is 15 residues. The CDR3 region is CASSLEAGPNQPQHF. As DNA, the CDR3 is TGTGCCAGCAGCCTCGAGGCGGGACCCAATCAGCCCCAGCATTTT. Filled out from reference TRBV7-8 and TRBJ1-5, the complete variable domain reads GAGVSQSPRYKVAKRGQDVALRCDPISGHVSLFWYQQALGQGPEFLTYFQNEAQLDKSGLPSDRFFAERPEGSVSTLKIQRTQQEDSAVYLCASSLEAGPNQPQHFGDGTRLSIL.

This chain uses TRBV6-1 with TRBJ1-3; D gene uncertain. In germline, CDR1 is MNHNS, CDR2 SASEGT. CDR3 length equals 16 residues. Trimming removed 2 bases from V and 4 bases from J, with 15 bases in between. CDR3 DNA sequence: TGTGCCAGCAGTGAAATGGCGGGCTCTGCCGGAAACACCATATATTTT. The encoded protein is CASSEMAGSAGNTIYF.

The CDR3 here is CASSVNVQQFF. CDR3 nucleotide sequence: TGTGCCAGCAGCGTAAACGTTCAGCAGTTCTTC. V is TRBV2 and J is TRBJ2-1; D is uncertain. This CDR3 spans 11 amino acids. Per germline, CDR1 SNHLY and CDR2 FYNNEI. Trimming took 6 bases from V and 11 from J, leaving 11 bases between them.

The chain recombines TRBV6-4 with TRBJ2-5; the D is unclear. Germline values: CDR1 MRHNA, CDR2 SNTAGT. V was cut by 11 bases and J by 0 bases, with 4 bases left in between. This CDR3 is built from 10 residues. As DNA, the CDR3 is TGTGCCGCGTACCAAGAGACCCAGTACTTC. Amino acid sequence: CAAYQETQYF.

The DNA of the CDR3 is TGTGCCAGCAGCTTAAGGGGGACAGGGTACACTGAAGCTTTCTTT. Amino acid sequence: CASSLRGTGYTEAFF. V gene TRBV7-3 combines with J gene TRBJ1-1; TRBD1 matches at 9 bases. Germline V gene data show CDR1 as SGHTA and CDR2 as FQGTGA. Losses at the gene ends were 1 base for V and 3 bases for J; bases not matched to a gene: 3. This CDR3 is 15 amino acids long. Supplemented by reference TRBV7-3 and TRBJ1-1, the full variable domain reads GAGVSQTPSNKVTEKGKYVELRCDPISGHTALYWYRQSLGQGPEFLIYFQGTGAADDSGLPNDRFFAVRPEGSVSTLKIQRTERGDSAVYLCASSLRGTGYTEAFFGQGTRLTVV.

This chain links TRBV7-8 with TRBJ2-7; 9 bases are shared with TRBD1. The CDR3 length is 14 residues. Trimming removed 5 bases from V and 4 bases from J; junction bases left unmatched: 6. Germline lookup yields CDR1 SGHVS and CDR2 FQNEAQ. The chain's CDR3 is CASSPLDRGYEQYF. The CDR3 nucleotides read TGTGCCAGCAGCCCACTGGACAGGGGTTACGAGCAGTACTTC.

This clone was picked up a small number of times. The chain uses TRBV4-3 and TRBJ2-6, with D perhaps TRBD1 or TRBD2 (5 bases each). Per the germline V gene, CDR1 is LGHNA and CDR2 is YSLEER. The CDR3 is 16 amino acids. V lost 1 base and J 2 bases, leaving 9 bases between the germline ends. The CDR3 coding sequence is TGCGCCAGCAGCCAAGGGGGGATCACTGGGGCCAACGTCCTGACTTTC. This encodes CASSQGGITGANVLTF.

The chain carries TRBV4-1 and TRBJ1-5; perhaps TRBD1 as D (5 bases). Trimming shortened V by 4 bases and J by 0 bases, and 19 bases separated the two germline ends. CDR3 size: 18 residues. Germline V gives CDR1 MGHRA, CDR2 YSYEKL. CDR3: CASSPERQGAYSNQPQHF. The CDR3 coding sequence is TGCGCCAGCAGCCCCGAGCGCCAGGGTGCCTATAGCAATCAGCCCCAGCATTTT.

The chain combines TRBV6-1 with TRBJ1-5; possibly TRBD1 for D (5 bases). Germline loops: CDR1 MNHNS, CDR2 SASEGT. Trimming shortened V by 4 bases and J by 5 bases, and 9 bases separated the two germline ends. The CDR3 runs 13 residues. CDR3: CASSARDYQPQHF. The CDR3 bases are TGTGCCAGCAGTGCCAGGGATTATCAGCCCCAGCATTTT.

The chain combines TRBV5-8 with TRBJ1-5; TRBD1 matches 9 bases. CDR3 size: 13 residues. V trimming: 4 bases; J trimming: 11 bases; junction bases outside the gene matches: 7. Per germline, CDR1 SGHTS and CDR2 YDEGEE. The CDR3 spells CASSDYRGRTQHF. The CDR3 DNA follows: TGTGCCAGCAGCGATTACAGGGGGCGAACCCAGCATTTT.

V gene TRBV30 combines with J gene TRBJ1-4, with 9 bases lining up with TRBD1. Trimming cost V 2 bases and J 8 bases; bases outside gene matches: 12. Germline CDR1 GTSNPN, CDR2 SVGIG (reference sequence). The CDR3 is 16 residues long. The CDR3 loop reads CAWSHLPGQGLEKLFF. The CDR3, as DNA: TGTGCCTGGAGTCACCTTCCGGGACAGGGTTTGGAAAAACTGTTTTTT.

This clone was observed a few times. The same CDR3 is also encoded by other DNA sequences in this sample. The rearrangement joins TRBV11-2 to TRBJ2-5; D is uncertain. The V and J ends lost 3 bases and 1 base respectively, with 0 bases between them. Germline assignment: CDR1 SGHAT and CDR2 FQNNGV. There are 11 residues in the CDR3. The CDR3 region has the DNA TGTGCCAGCAGCTTCCAAGAGACCCAGTACTTC. It specifies CASSFQETQYF.